The 19 T cell receptor beta chains below were found in one sample sequenced in a study of blood T cells in healthy people across ages. With a J-beta primer mix and a sample-barcoded 5' primer, a second PCR ran roughly 7 to 11 cycles. TCRdb re-derived calls from the 5' RACE reads in MiXCR, one entry per CDR3 protein. The table lists around 1,700,000 distinct CDR3 sequences, roughly 27% of them singletons. The sample comprised blood. These receptors were obtained from a woman in her 30s in good health.

V and J are TRBV5-1 and TRBJ2-1, with 7 positions matching TRBD1. Unmatched junction bases numbered 10, after V lost 3 bases and J lost 7 bases. Germline loops: CDR1 SGHRS, CDR2 YFSETQ. CDR3 length: 15 residues. As DNA, the CDR3 is TGCGCCAGCAGCTCGACCGGACAGGTAGAAAATGAGCAGTTCTTC. Protein sequence: CASSSTGQVENEQFF.

This clonotype was found many times. CDR3 nucleotides: TGTGCCAGCAGCATACGGGGGGACAGCACAGATACGCAGTATTTT. As protein: CASSIRGDSTDTQYF. V is TRBV9 and J is TRBJ2-3; 7 bases are a match to TRBD2. The V and J ends lost 4 bases and 0 bases, in that order; junction bases with no gene match: 5. This CDR3 contains 15 residues. Germline lookup yields CDR1 SGDLS and CDR2 YYNGEE.

This chain uses TRBV6-5 with TRBJ1-1; D is unclear. CDR1 and CDR2 (germline): MNHEY, SVGAGI. The CDR3 has 15 amino acids. Trimming removed 0 bases at V and 2 bases at J, with 10 bases between. The CDR3 reads CASSYSGLTNTEAFF. CDR3 in DNA: TGTGCCAGCAGTTACTCCGGATTGACCAACACTGAAGCTTTCTTT.

There are a few counts of this clonotype. V and J are TRBV9 and TRBJ1-5; 7 bases fit TRBD1. Germline V gene data show CDR1 as SGDLS and CDR2 as YYNGEE. The CDR3 loop spans 15 amino acids. Trimming cost V 0 bases and J 1 base; bases outside gene matches: 1. The CDR3 loop reads CASSVGGQSNQPQHF. In DNA, the CDR3 is TGTGCCAGCAGCGTAGGGGGACAGAGCAATCAGCCCCAGCATTTT.

In its sample, this clonotype was seen many times. V usage is TRBV7-9 and J usage is TRBJ1-2, with D tentatively TRBD1 (5 bases). The CDR3 runs to 13 residues. The germline V gene has CDR1 SEHNR and CDR2 FQNEAQ (reference sequence). Trimming left V 3 bases short and J 7 bases short, with 12 bases between. The CDR3 here is CASSFSGNSGYTF. In nucleotides, the CDR3 is TGTGCCAGCAGCTTCTCAGGGAATTCTGGCTACACCTTC.

This clonotype has a count of ten or more. The V call is TRBV12-3 or TRBV12-4, the J call TRBJ2-4, with 10 bases lining up with TRBD1. With 7 bases clipped from V and 13 bases from J, the junction kept 7 bases outside the gene matches. The CDR3 runs 12 residues. The DNA for the CDR3 is TGTGCCAGCACCGAGACAGGGGGCAGGCAGTACTTC. Encoded protein: CASTETGGRQYF.

To note about this clonotype: Relative to the germline gene, one junction end is altered; a read error may explain this. This rearrangement joins TRBV6-5 to TRBJ2-7; 7 positions match TRBD2. The germline gives CDR1 MNHEY, CDR2 SVGAGI. The CDR3 has 19 residues. The CDR3 bases are TGCGCCAGCAGTTACTCCCTGCCCCCGGGGGGTATCCCCTACAATGAGCAGTACTTC. This translates into CASSYSLPPGGIPYNEQYF.

This chain joins TRBV4-2 and TRBJ2-7; 11 nucleotides line up with TRBD2. CDR1 and CDR2 (germline): LGHNA, YNFKEQ. The V and J ends lost 1 base and 0 bases, in that order; junction bases with no gene match: 11. The CDR3 is made up of 19 amino acids. The DNA of the CDR3 is TGTGCCAGCAGCCAAGCCACTGGGGCTAGCGGGGGGTACTCCTACGAGCAGTACTTC. Its protein is CASSQATGASGGYSYEQYF.

This clonotype showed up many times. The chain links TRBV6-5 to TRBJ2-5, with D tentatively TRBD1 or TRBD2 (6 bases each). From germline, CDR1 is MNHEY and CDR2 SVGAGI. Trimming pared 7 bases from V and 5 bases from J, leaving 11 bases between. This CDR3 is built from 12 residues. For the CDR3, the DNA is TGTGCCAGCAAGGGGGGTGCTGAGACCCAGTACTTC. Protein: CASKGGAETQYF.

This chain joins TRBV5-6 and TRBJ2-1, with unresolved D. Deletions cut 5 bases from V and 3 bases from J, with 15 bases between. The CDR3 is made up of 15 amino acids. The germline V gene encodes CDR1 SGHDT and CDR2 YYEEEE. The CDR3 region has the DNA TGTGCCAGCAGTTCGGAAGGGCGGTACTACAATGAGCAGTTCTTC. It yields the protein CASSSEGRYYNEQFF.

This clonotype was recorded many times. The chain couples TRBV7-2 to TRBJ2-3, with D possibly being TRBD2 (6 bases). V was trimmed by 1 base and J by 11 bases, leaving 19 bases between them. The length of the CDR3 is 15 residues. Per germline, CDR1 SGHTA and CDR2 FQGNSA. CDR3 sequence: CASSLGGGVRVGQYF. The CDR3 DNA sequence: TGTGCCAGCAGCTTAGGCGGAGGGGTACGTGTTGGGCAGTATTTT.

In this sample, this clonotype turned up a few times. V gene TRBV4-1 combines with J gene TRBJ2-1; TRBD2 aligns across 7 bases. In germline, CDR1 is MGHRA, CDR2 YSYEKL. The CDR3 has 15 residues. V was pared by 6 bases and J by 4 bases, with 9 bases of the junction left unmatched. The CDR3: CASRFQREGYNEQFF. The DNA of the CDR3 is TGCGCCAGCAGGTTTCAGAGGGAGGGTTACAATGAGCAGTTCTTC.

This clonotype occurred many times. The chain joins TRBV6-5 to TRBJ2-5; 9 positions match TRBD2. J was trimmed by 11 bases and V by 4 bases; bases with no gene match: 14. CDR3 size: 15 residues. Germline V gene lookup returns CDR1 MNHEY and CDR2 SVGAGI. DNA for the CDR3: TGTGCCAGCAGTTTAGGTTTTACTCCTAGCGGGGAGCAGTACTTC. Protein: CASSLGFTPSGEQYF.

This clonotype was counted at least ten times. This rearrangement joins TRBV28 to TRBJ2-7; 8 nucleotides match TRBD1. The V segment lost 6 bases and the J segment 3 bases; nucleotides outside the gene matches: 13. CDR3 length equals 16 residues. Per germline, CDR1 MDHEN and CDR2 SYDVKM. This CDR3 reads CASRSAWDRNNYEQYF. Here the CDR3 DNA reads TGTGCCAGCAGATCCGCCTGGGACAGGAACAACTACGAGCAGTACTTC.

This clonotype was counted ten times or more. V is TRBV24-1 and J is TRBJ2-1; D is perhaps TRBD2 (5 bases). V dropped 3 bases and J dropped 6 bases, with 11 bases sitting between them. Germline V gives CDR1 KGHDR, CDR2 SFDVKD. This CDR3 comprises 14 residues. DNA for the CDR3: TGTGCCACCAGTGATCCAACTCGGGGCAATGAGCAGTTCTTC. Translated, it gives CATSDPTRGNEQFF.

The genes are TRBV4-1 and TRBJ1-4, with D hard to call. The CDR3 has 16 amino acids. Germline V lookup: CDR1 MGHRA, CDR2 YSYEKL. V gave up 3 bases and J gave up 4 bases, with 15 bases separating them. CDR3 protein: CASSQARGSSNEKLFF. CDR3 in DNA: TGCGCCAGCAGCCAGGCGCGCGGCAGTAGTAATGAAAAACTGTTTTTT.

This chain uses TRBV9 with TRBJ1-2, with 8 bases lining up with TRBD1. CDR3 length equals 14 residues. Germline V lookup: CDR1 SGDLS, CDR2 YYNGEE. V shed 3 bases, J shed 1 base, and the junction held 2 bases outside the gene matches. The CDR3 DNA is TGTGCCAGCAGCGCCGACAGGGGTAACTATGGCTACACCTTC. It codes for CASSADRGNYGYTF.

This clonotype has only a few counts. The rearrangement joins TRBV20-1 to TRBJ1-5; D uncertain. The CDR3 has 15 residues. V dropped 0 bases and J dropped 0 bases, with 9 bases sitting between them. CDR1 and CDR2 (germline): DFQATT, SNEGSKA (reference sequence). This chain's CDR3 is CSARDRPSSNQPQHF. The CDR3 nucleotides are TGCAGTGCTAGAGATCGACCTAGTAGCAATCAGCCCCAGCATTTT.

This clonotype has a count of ten or more. This sequence joins TRBV10-1 and TRBJ2-5; 8 bases agree with TRBD1. The CDR3 has 15 residues. The junction had 8 bases not matched to a gene; V was cut back by 5 bases and J by 3 bases. CDR1 and CDR2 from the germline V gene are WNHNN and SYGVQD (reference sequence). Here the CDR3 DNA reads TGCGCCAGCAGTCCCACAGGGGGAAATGAAGAGACCCAGTACTTC. It codes for CASSPTGGNEETQYF.